This T cell receptor (beta chain) came from a study of T cell responses to AZD1222 COVID-19 vaccine. Study-level findings and limits: Vaccine-related CD4 TCRs covered spike, predominating at 160-218 and 743-854.

Trimming at V came to 1 base and at J to 8 bases, leaving 3 bases not matched to a gene. Per germline, CDR1 KGHSH and CDR2 LQKENI. The CDR3 has 14 residues. Of note for this clone: Its specificity is unknown.

Here immunoSEQ multiplex PCR was the method, and the copy in TCRdb shows in-frame clones only, minus some. The sample has around 130,000 clones, 90% seen once. The sequence was obtained from an adult who received the MenACWY meningococcal vaccine as a control. The rearrangement links TRBV18 to TRBJ2-1; TRBD2 agrees at 9 bases. Sample: peripheral blood, taken 28 days after the second dose of the MenACWY control vaccine. This CDR3 reads CASSPLAGADEQFF. CDR3 DNA sequence: TGTGCCAGCTCACCACTAGCGGGAGCCGATGAGCAGTTCTTC.